This entry is about one T cell receptor (beta chain). The sample is drawn from a study of cytomegalovirus exposure and HLA in healthy donors. Germline V gene lookup returns CDR1 MGHRA and CDR2 YSYEKL. The CDR3 runs 15 residues. V lost 4 bases and J lost 6, with 17 bases in between. PCR amplification relied on 60 Vbeta primers (plus 13 Jbeta primers). TCRdb's copy holds only in-frame clones and misses some; the assay was immunoSEQ multiplex PCR. Among 150,000 to 190,000 clones listed, 70% to 90% were seen once. The chain has TRBV4-1 and TRBJ2-3, with a tentative D call TRBD1 (6 bases). The clonotype originates from a woman between 18 and 29 years old in good health and CMV-seronegative. The sequenced sample was PBMCs. The CDR3 loop is CASSLRDNPGDTQYF. As DNA, the CDR3 is TGCGCCAGCAGCCTCCGGGACAACCCAGGGGATACGCAGTATTTT.